The entry below describes one T cell receptor (beta chain). The ends lost 5 bases at V and 3 bases at J; junction bases unmatched: 3. Germline V gene lookup returns CDR1 LGHDT and CDR2 YNNKEL (reference sequence). There are 14 residues in the CDR3. The sample originates from a study of blood T cell repertoires in COVID-19. Study at large: Sites across the United States, Italy and Spain contributed samples from acute and convalescent COVID-19. T cells, B-cell-depleted T cells, or PBMCs provided the cDNA or gDNA that served as material.

Original processing notes: Amplification of reference gene primers provided the estimated nucleated cell counts. TCRdb keeps only in-frame clones here, not all; method: immunoSEQ multiplex PCR. That table furnishes V, J and clone size, whereas the DNA furnished D and trimming. The repertoire has some 330,000 clones, 70% to 90% of them found once; the top ten carry 3.5% to 4%. The sequenced sample was peripheral blood. The origin of this receptor is a woman aged 45-65 years with active or convalescent COVID-19. The chain employs TRBV3-1 (or the pseudogene TRBV3-2) and TRBJ2-3, with 9 bases lining up with TRBD1. The CDR3 loop is CASSWTGETDTQYF. The CDR3 DNA is TGTGCCAGCAGCTGGACAGGGGAGACAGATACGCAGTATTTT.